The 14 T cell receptor beta chains given below trace back to one sample, sequenced in a study of cytomegalovirus exposure and HLA in healthy donors. Primers: 60 Vbeta forward and 13 Jbeta reverse. Using immunoSEQ multiplex PCR, the repertoire was profiled, and TCRdb retains in-frame clones only, with some absent. Of 25,000 to 40,000 clones listed, approximately 61% are singletons. The sequenced sample was PBMCs. The origin of the receptors is a man aged 50-60 years in good health and CMV-seropositive.

V is TRBV4-2 and J is TRBJ1-4; D gene uncertain. The CDR3 is 15 residues long. CDR1 is LGHNA, CDR2 YNFKEQ, per germline. V was pared by 4 bases and J by 0 bases, with 9 bases between. DNA of the CDR3: TGTGCCAGCAGCCCTGACTCCGCAACTAATGAAAAACTGTTTTTT. Encoded protein: CASSPDSATNEKLFF.

The chain joins TRBV30 to TRBJ2-7; possibly TRBD1 for D (6 bases). Per germline, CDR1 GTSNPN and CDR2 SVGIG (reference sequence). The CDR3 length is 12 residues. Trimming cost V 7 bases and J 6 bases, with 16 bases left between them. The CDR3 loop is CAFSDSPSEQYF. The CDR3 nucleotides read TGTGCCTTCTCGGACAGCCCGTCCGAGCAGTACTTC.

This rearrangement joins TRBV10-3 to TRBJ1-1; D not certain. CDR3 length: 10 amino acids. CDR1 is ENHRY, CDR2 SYGVKD, per germline. Deletions cut 7 bases from V and 8 bases from J, with 8 bases between. The CDR3 DNA is TGTGCCATCATTGGTACAGAAGCTTTCTTT. Amino acids: CAIIGTEAFF.

The chain couples TRBV6-1 to TRBJ1-2; no clear D gene. Germline loops: CDR1 MNHNS, CDR2 SASEGT. CDR3 length equals 13 residues. V was trimmed by 0 bases and J by 4 bases, leaving 6 bases between them. The CDR3 region has the DNA TGTGCCAGCAGTGAAGCGGGAGGCTATGGCTACACCTTC. Encoded protein: CASSEAGGYGYTF.

The gene calls are TRBV30 and TRBJ2-6, with D maybe TRBD1 (6 bases). The CDR3 sequence is 16 residues long. The V gene lost 2 bases and the J gene lost 0 bases, with 11 bases spanning the gap. Germline V gene sequence: CDR1 GTSNPN, CDR2 SVGIG (reference sequence). In DNA, the CDR3 is TGTGCCTGGAGTAGGGACATACGCTCTGGGGCCAACGTCCTGACTTTC. Translating it yields CAWSRDIRSGANVLTF.

V is TRBV7-3 and J is TRBJ2-5; a possible D gene is TRBD1 (6 bases). The CDR3 sequence is 14 residues long. Per the germline V gene, CDR1 is SGHTA and CDR2 is FQGTGA. V lost 5 bases and J 0 bases, leaving 10 bases between the germline ends. The CDR3 DNA is TGTGCCAGCAGCCCGGACAGAAACCAAGAGACCCAGTACTTC. Translated: CASSPDRNQETQYF.

The V gene is TRBV6-5, the J gene TRBJ1-2, with D tentatively TRBD1 (5 bases). The CDR3 loop spans 12 amino acids. CDR1 and CDR2 (germline): MNHEY, SVGAGI. V was shortened by 5 bases and J by 5 bases, with 9 bases between the two germline ends. This CDR3 reads CASSPGQYGYTF. Written as DNA, the CDR3 is TGTGCCAGCAGTCCCGGACAATATGGCTACACCTTC.

This chain uses TRBV5-1 with TRBJ1-3; 9 nucleotides agree with TRBD1. Germline V CDR1 and CDR2: SGHRS, YFSETQ. CDR3 length equals 15 residues. The J segment lost 3 bases and the V segment lost 3 bases, leaving 4 bases of the junction unmatched. The CDR3 region has the DNA TGCGCCAGCAGCTCAACAGGGGGCGTTGGAAACACCATATATTTT. Translating gives CASSSTGGVGNTIYF. The variable domain in full, with the rest retrieved from reference TRBV5-1 and TRBJ1-3, is KAGVTQTPRYLIKTRGQQVTLSCSPISGHRSVSWYQQTPGQGLQFLFEYFSETQRNKGNFPGRFSGRQFSNSRSEMNVSTLELGDSALYLCASSSTGGVGNTIYFGEGSWLTVV.

The genes are TRBV7-2 and TRBJ2-7, with a tentative D call TRBD2 (6 bases). V lost 3 bases, J lost 0 bases, and 12 bases lay in between. Germline values: CDR1 SGHTA, CDR2 FQGNSA. The CDR3 covers 15 residues. CDR3 bases: TGTGCCAGCAGCTTTGGGACTCCACCCTCCTACGAGCAGTACTTC. Translation: CASSFGTPPSYEQYF. Full variable domain (rest looked up from reference TRBV7-2 and TRBJ2-7): GAGVSQSPSNKVTEKGKDVELRCDPISGHTALYWYRQSLGQGLEFLIYFQGNSAPDKSGLPSDRFSAERTGGSVSTLTIQRTQQEDSAVYLCASSFGTPPSYEQYFGPGTRLTVT.

V is TRBV5-6 and J is TRBJ1-5; 7 bases fit TRBD1. The CDR3 runs to 16 residues. The germline gives CDR1 SGHDT, CDR2 YYEEEE. The junction had 11 bases not matched to a gene; V was cut back by 4 bases and J by 4 bases. CDR3 protein: CASSLRTGSSNQPQHF. CDR3 bases: TGTGCCAGCAGCCTTCGGACAGGATCGTCTAATCAGCCCCAGCATTTT.

The gene calls are TRBV27 and TRBJ2-3; D is uncertain. Germline V gene data show CDR1 as MNHEY and CDR2 as SMNVEV (reference sequence). The V and J ends lost 2 bases and 0 bases respectively, with 9 bases between them. CDR3 size: 15 residues. CDR3 DNA: TGTGCCAGCAGTTTAGCGGCATTGAGCACAGATACGCAGTATTTT. Protein product: CASSLAALSTDTQYF.

This clone has only a few counts. The chain combines TRBV5-8 with TRBJ2-7; 11 bases are a match to TRBD1. V shed 1 base and J 3 bases; nucleotides not matched to a gene: 9. The CDR3 is made up of 17 amino acids. CDR1 SGHTS and CDR2 YDEGEE come from the germline V gene. CDR3 bases: TGTGCCAGCAGCTTGTGGGAAGTCGGGACAGGGGGCTACGAGCAGTACTTC. Translation: CASSLWEVGTGGYEQYF.

The chain is built from TRBV29-1 and TRBJ2-2; TRBD1 might be the D (6 bases). CDR3 length equals 13 residues. Germline CDR1 reads SQVTM; CDR2 reads ANQGSEA. The V and J ends lost 4 bases and 3 bases respectively, with 9 bases between them. CDR3 sequence (DNA): TGCAGCGTTGGGCACAGGGACACCGGGGAGCTGTTTTTT. Translated: CSVGHRDTGELFF.

The chain uses TRBV19 and TRBJ1-2; 7 bases map to TRBD1. V was pared by 5 bases and J by 9 bases, with 6 bases of the junction left unmatched. The CDR3 runs 12 residues. Germline loops: CDR1 LNHDA, CDR2 SQIVND (reference sequence). As DNA, the CDR3 is TGTGCCAGTAGTCTCCGGACAGGACGCTACACCTTC. Protein sequence: CASSLRTGRYTF.